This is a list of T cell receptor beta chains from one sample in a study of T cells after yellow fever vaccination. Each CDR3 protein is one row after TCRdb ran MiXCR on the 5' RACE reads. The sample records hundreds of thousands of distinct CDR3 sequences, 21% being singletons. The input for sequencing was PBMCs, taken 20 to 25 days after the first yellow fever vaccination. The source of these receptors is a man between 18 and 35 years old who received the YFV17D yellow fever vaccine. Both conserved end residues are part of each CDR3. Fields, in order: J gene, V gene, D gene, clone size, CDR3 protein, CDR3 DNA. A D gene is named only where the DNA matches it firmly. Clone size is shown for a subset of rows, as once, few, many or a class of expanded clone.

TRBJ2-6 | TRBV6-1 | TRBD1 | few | CASSDGQGYDGANVLTF | TGTGCCAGCAGTGATGGACAGGGGTATGATGGGGCCAACGTCCTGACTTTC
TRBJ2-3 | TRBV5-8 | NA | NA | CASSLVAEAVTDTQYF | TGTGCCAGCAGCTTGGTGGCCGAAGCCGTCACAGATACGCAGTATTTT
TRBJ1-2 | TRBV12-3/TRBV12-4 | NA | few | CASMHGVYGYTF | TGTGCCAGCATGCACGGAGTCTATGGCTACACCTTC
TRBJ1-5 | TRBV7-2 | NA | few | CASSSRAINQPQHF | TGTGCCAGCAGCTCAAGGGCCATCAATCAGCCCCAGCATTTT
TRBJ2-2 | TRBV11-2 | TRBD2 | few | CASSFPSGGTHTGELFF | TGTGCCAGCAGCTTCCCTAGCGGGGGGACACACACCGGGGAGCTGTTTTTT
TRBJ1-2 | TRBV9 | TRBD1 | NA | CASRTDRDAYGYTF | TGTGCCAGCAGGACGGACAGGGATGCGTATGGCTACACCTTC
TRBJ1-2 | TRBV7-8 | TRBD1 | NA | CASSPDRAGYTF | TGTGCCAGCAGCCCAGACAGGGCTGGCTACACCTTC
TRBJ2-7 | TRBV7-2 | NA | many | CASSSPGGGYEQYF | TGTGCCAGCAGCTCCCCCGGCGGCGGCTACGAGCAGTACTTC
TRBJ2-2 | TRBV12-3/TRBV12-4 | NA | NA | CASSSKVRGELFF | TGTGCCAGCAGTTCTAAGGTTCGAGGAGAGCTGTTTTTT
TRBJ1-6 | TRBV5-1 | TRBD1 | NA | CASSLGGQGNSPLHF | TGCGCCAGCAGCTTGGGCGGACAGGGGAATTCACCCCTCCACTTT
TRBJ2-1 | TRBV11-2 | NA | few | CASSPRGMGGHSYNEQFF | TGTGCCAGCAGCCCTCGGGGAATGGGGGGTCACTCCTACAATGAGCAGTTCTTC
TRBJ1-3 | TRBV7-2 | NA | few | CASSLVGGNTIYF | TGTGCCAGCAGCTTAGTAGGGGGAAACACCATATATTTT
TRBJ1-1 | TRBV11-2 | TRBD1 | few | CASSRTGYEAFF | TGTGCCAGCAGCCGGACAGGATATGAAGCTTTCTTT
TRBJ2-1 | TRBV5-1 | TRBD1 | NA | CASSPGSGQGAKEQFF | TGCGCCAGCAGCCCCGGGTCGGGACAGGGGGCAAAGGAGCAGTTCTTC
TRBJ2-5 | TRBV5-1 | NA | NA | CASSFAGVGETQYF | TGCGCCAGCAGCTTCGCCGGGGTGGGTGAGACCCAGTACTTC
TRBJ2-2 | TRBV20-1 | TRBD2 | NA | CSASQALPGTSRTGELFF | TGCAGTGCTAGTCAAGCCTTACCCGGGACTAGCCGAACCGGGGAGCTGTTTTTT
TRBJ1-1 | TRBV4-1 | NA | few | CASSQVPGLNTEAFF | TGCGCCAGCAGCCAAGTTCCAGGGCTGAACACTGAAGCTTTCTTT
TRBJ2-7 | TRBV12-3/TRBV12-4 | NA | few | CASAPGETYEQYF | TGTGCCAGCGCCCCCGGGGAGACCTACGAGCAGTACTTC
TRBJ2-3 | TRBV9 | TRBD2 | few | CASSGLPTSGADTQYF | TGTGCCAGCAGCGGCCTCCCTACTAGCGGAGCAGATACGCAGTATTTT
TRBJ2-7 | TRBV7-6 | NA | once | CASSLISNEQYF | TGTGCCAGCAGCTTAATCAGCAACGAGCAGTACTTC
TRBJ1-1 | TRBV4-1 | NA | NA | CASSQAPPENMNTEAFF | TGCGCCAGCAGCCAAGCCCCCCCGGAGAACATGAACACTGAAGCTTTCTTT
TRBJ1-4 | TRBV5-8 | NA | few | CASSAPTGRAEKLFF | TGTGCCAGCAGCGCGCCAACAGGGCGGGCCGAAAAACTGTTTTTT
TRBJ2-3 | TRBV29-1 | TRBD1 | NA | CSVSGTGGTDTQYF | TGCAGCGTTTCCGGGACAGGGGGCACAGATACGCAGTATTTT
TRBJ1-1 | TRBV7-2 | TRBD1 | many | CASSSPRQGASTEAFF | TGTGCCAGCAGCTCCCCTCGACAGGGGGCTTCCACTGAAGCTTTCTTT
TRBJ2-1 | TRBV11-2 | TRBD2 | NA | CASSLGGTSAGSSYNEQFF | TGTGCCAGCAGCTTAGGCGGGACTAGCGCCGGGAGCTCCTACAATGAGCAGTTCTTC
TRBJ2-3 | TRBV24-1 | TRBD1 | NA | CATRPGQGRTDTQYF | TGTGCCACCAGACCGGGACAGGGTCGCACAGATACGCAGTATTTT
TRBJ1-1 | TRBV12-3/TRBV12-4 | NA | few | CASIENRVRSTEAFF | TGTGCCAGCATCGAAAACAGGGTGCGTTCCACTGAAGCTTTCTTT
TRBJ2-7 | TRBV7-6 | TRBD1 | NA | CASSSPRTGALMRYF | TGTGCCAGCAGCTCTCCTAGGACAGGGGCCCTTATGAGGTACTTC
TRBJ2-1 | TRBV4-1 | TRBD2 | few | CASSRAVVKSGGYNEQFF | TGCGCCAGCAGCCGAGCGGTGGTCAAGAGCGGGGGCTACAATGAGCAGTTCTTC
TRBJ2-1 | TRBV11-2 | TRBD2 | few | CASISGSYHEQFF | TGTGCCAGCATTAGCGGGAGCTACCATGAGCAGTTCTTC
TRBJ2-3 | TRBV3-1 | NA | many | CASSQFWGSTDTQYF | TGTGCCAGCAGCCAATTTTGGGGGTCCACAGATACGCAGTATTTT
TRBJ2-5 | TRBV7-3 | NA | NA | CASSWGGSQGGETQYF | TGTGCCAGCAGCTGGGGCGGTTCACAGGGAGGAGAGACCCAGTACTTC
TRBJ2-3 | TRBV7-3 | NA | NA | CASSLRQAGSTDTQYF | TGTGCCAGCAGCCTACGTCAGGCAGGTAGCACAGATACGCAGTATTTT
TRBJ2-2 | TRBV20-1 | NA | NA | CSATPGAGELFF | TGCAGTGCTACCCCGGGGGCCGGGGAGCTGTTTTTT
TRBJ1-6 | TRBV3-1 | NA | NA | CASSQGADNSPLHF | TGTGCCAGCAGCCAGGGGGCCGATAATTCACCCCTCCACTTT
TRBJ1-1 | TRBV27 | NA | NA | CASSEIGLNTEAFF | TGTGCCAGCAGTGAGATAGGATTGAACACTGAAGCTTTCTTT
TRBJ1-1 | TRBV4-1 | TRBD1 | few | CASSQVTGEVNTEAFF | TGCGCCAGCAGCCAAGTCACAGGGGAAGTGAACACTGAAGCTTTCTTT
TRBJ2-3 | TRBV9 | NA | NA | CASSVANGADTQYF | TGTGCCAGCAGCGTAGCTAACGGGGCAGATACGCAGTATTTT
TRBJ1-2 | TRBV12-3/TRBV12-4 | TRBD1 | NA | CASIVRGQVHGYTF | TGTGCCAGCATCGTAAGGGGGCAGGTTCATGGCTACACCTTC
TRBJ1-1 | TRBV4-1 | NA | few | CASSQVSENTEAFF | TGCGCCAGCAGCCAAGTTTCAGAGAACACTGAAGCTTTCTTT
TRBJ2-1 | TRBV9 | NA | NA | CASSPPGRRGEQFF | TGTGCCAGCAGCCCCCCGGGGAGAAGGGGTGAGCAGTTCTTC
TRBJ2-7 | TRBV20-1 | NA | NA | CSAGSTGLYEQYF | TGCAGTGCTGGATCGACAGGACTATACGAGCAGTACTTC
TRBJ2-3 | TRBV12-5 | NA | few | CASGGGEATDTQYF | TGTGCTAGTGGTGGCGGAGAGGCTACAGATACGCAGTATTTT
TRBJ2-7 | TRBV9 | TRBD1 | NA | CASSVTGTAYEQYF | TGTGCCAGCAGCGTTACCGGGACAGCCTACGAGCAGTACTTC
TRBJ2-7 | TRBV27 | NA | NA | CASSYAGRTSYEQYF | TGTGCCAGCAGTTATGCGGGGAGGACCTCCTACGAGCAGTACTTC
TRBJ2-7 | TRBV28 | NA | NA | CASSFAPYEQYF | TGTGCCAGCAGTTTCGCCCCCTACGAGCAGTACTTC
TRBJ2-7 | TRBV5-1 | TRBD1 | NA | CASSLDQGAEQYF | TGCGCCAGCAGCTTGGATCAGGGGGCCGAGCAGTACTTC
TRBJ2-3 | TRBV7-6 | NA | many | CASSLLSGGADTQYF | TGTGCCAGCAGCTTATTAAGTGGGGGTGCAGATACGCAGTATTTT
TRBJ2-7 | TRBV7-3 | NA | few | CASSFGGNSYEQYF | TGTGCCAGCAGCTTCGGCGGGAACTCCTACGAGCAGTACTTC
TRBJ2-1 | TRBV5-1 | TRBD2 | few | CASGRGGGAVDEQFF | TGCGCCAGCGGGAGAGGCGGGGGGGCAGTGGATGAGCAGTTCTTC
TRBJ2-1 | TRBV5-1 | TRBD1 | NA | CASSVNRGSYNEQFF | TGCGCCAGCAGCGTGAACAGGGGCTCCTACAATGAGCAGTTCTTC
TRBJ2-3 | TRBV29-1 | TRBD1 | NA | CSVAGTGGTDTQYF | TGCAGCGTGGCCGGGACAGGGGGGACAGATACGCAGTATTTT
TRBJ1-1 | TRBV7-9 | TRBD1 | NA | CASSLAEGANTEAFF | TGTGCCAGCAGCTTAGCGGAGGGGGCAAACACTGAAGCTTTCTTT
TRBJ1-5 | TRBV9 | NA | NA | CASSPGLDQPQHF | TGTGCCAGCAGCCCAGGCCTGGATCAGCCCCAGCATTTT
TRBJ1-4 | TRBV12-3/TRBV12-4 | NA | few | CASRSRQRGREKLFF | TGTGCCAGCAGATCCCGTCAGCGGGGGAGAGAAAAACTGTTTTTT
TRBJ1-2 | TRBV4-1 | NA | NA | CASSQDPLPLLYGYTF | TGCGCCAGCAGCCAAGATCCACTGCCCCTCCTTTATGGCTACACCTTC
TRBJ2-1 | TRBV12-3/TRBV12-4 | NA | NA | CASSPPGLSSYNEQFF | TGTGCCAGCAGTCCACCAGGGTTAAGCTCCTACAATGAGCAGTTCTTC
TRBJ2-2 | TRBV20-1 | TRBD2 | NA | CSALAGGPSGELFF | TGCAGTGCTTTAGCGGGGGGGCCCAGCGGGGAGCTGTTTTTT
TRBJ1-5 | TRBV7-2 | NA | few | CASSLLGPGQPQHF | TGTGCCAGCAGCTTATTGGGTCCGGGTCAGCCCCAGCATTTT